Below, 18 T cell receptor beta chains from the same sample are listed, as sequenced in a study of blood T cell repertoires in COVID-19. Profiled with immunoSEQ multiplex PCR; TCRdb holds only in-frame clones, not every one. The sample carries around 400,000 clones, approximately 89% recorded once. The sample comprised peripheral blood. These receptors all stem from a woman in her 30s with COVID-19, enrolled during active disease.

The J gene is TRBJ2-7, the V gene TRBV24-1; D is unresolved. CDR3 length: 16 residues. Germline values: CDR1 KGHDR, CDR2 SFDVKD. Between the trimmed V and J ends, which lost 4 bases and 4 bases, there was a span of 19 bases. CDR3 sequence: CATSDTGPTGIYEQYF. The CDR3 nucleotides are TGTGCCACCAGTGACACTGGCCCCACGGGTATATACGAGCAGTACTTC.

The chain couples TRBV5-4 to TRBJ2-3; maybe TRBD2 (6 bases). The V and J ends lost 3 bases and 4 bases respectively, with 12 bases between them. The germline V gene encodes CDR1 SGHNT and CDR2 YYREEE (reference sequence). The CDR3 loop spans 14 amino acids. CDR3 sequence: CASSSPGVADTQYF. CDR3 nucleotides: TGTGCCAGCAGCTCCCCGGGGGTTGCAGATACGCAGTATTTT.

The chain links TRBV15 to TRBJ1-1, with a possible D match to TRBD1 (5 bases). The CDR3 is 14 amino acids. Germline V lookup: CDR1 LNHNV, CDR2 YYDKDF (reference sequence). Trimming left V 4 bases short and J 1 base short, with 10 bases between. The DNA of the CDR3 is TGTGCCACCAGCACGACAGTTAAGAACACTGAAGCTTTCTTT. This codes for CATSTTVKNTEAFF.

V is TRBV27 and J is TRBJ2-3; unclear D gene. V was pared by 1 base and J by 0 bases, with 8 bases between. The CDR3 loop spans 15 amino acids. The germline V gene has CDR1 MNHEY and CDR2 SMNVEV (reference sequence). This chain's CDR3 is CASSLFPSSTDTQYF. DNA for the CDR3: TGTGCCAGCAGTTTATTCCCGTCTAGCACAGATACGCAGTATTTT.

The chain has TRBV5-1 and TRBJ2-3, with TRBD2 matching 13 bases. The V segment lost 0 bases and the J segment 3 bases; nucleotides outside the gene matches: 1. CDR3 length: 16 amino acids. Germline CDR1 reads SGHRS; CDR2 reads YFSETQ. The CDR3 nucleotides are TGCGCCAGCAGCTTGGGGACTAGCGGGAGAACAGATACGCAGTATTTT. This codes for CASSLGTSGRTDTQYF.

As DNA, the CDR3 is TGTGCCAGCAGCGTAGATCCGGCGGGAGGACCCTACAATGAGCAGTTCTTC. Amino acids: CASSVDPAGGPYNEQFF. This rearrangement joins TRBV9 to TRBJ2-1, with TRBD2 matching 8 bases. The CDR3 runs to 17 residues. V lost 0 bases and J lost 2; bases outside the gene matches: 7. CDR1 is SGDLS, CDR2 YYNGEE, per germline.

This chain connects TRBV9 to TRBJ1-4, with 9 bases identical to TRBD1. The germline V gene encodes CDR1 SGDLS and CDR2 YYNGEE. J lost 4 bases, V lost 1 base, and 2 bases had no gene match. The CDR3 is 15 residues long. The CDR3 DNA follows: TGTGCCAGCAGCGTAACGGGACAGGGTAATGAAAAACTGTTTTTT. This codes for CASSVTGQGNEKLFF. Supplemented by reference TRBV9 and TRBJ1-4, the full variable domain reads DSGVTQTPKHLITATGQRVTLRCSPRSGDLSVYWYQQSLDQGLQFLIQYYNGEERAKGNILERFSAQQFPDLHSELNLSSLELGDSALYFCASSVTGQGNEKLFFGSGTQLSVL.

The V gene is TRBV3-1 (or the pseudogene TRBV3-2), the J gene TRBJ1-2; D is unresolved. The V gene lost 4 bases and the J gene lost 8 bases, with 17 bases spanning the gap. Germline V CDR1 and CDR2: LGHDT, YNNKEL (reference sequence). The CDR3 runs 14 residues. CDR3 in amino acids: CASSPLGRRGGYTF. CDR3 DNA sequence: TGTGCCAGCAGCCCCCTCGGGAGGCGCGGGGGCTACACCTTC.

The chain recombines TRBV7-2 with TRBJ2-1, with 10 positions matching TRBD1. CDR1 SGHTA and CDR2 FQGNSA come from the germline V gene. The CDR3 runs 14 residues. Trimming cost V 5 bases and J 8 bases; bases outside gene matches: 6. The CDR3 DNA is TGTGCCAGCAGCCGGGACAGGGGCGCCGATGAGCAGTTCTTC. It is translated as CASSRDRGADEQFF.

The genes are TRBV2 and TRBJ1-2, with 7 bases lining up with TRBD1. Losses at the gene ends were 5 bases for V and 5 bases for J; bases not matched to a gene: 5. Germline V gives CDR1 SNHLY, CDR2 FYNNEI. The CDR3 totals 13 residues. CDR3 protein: CASSQGGLYGYTF. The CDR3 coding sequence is TGTGCCAGCAGTCAGGGGGGTCTATATGGCTACACCTTC.

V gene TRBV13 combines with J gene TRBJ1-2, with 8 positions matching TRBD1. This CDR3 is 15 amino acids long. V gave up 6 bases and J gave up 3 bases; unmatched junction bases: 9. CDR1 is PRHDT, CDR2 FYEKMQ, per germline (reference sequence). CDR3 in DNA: TGTGCCAGCAGAATTTACGGACAGGGCGACTATGGCTACACCTTC. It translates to CASRIYGQGDYGYTF.

CDR3 region: CASRAGPPNYEQYF. The CDR3 DNA reads as TGTGCCAGCAGGGCGGGACCCCCGAACTACGAGCAGTACTTC. The rearrangement uses TRBV7-8 and TRBJ2-7; the D gene is possibly TRBD2 (6 bases). The CDR3 is made up of 14 amino acids. Trimming stripped 6 bases from V and 3 bases from J, with 15 bases between. Germline V gene sequence: CDR1 SGHVS, CDR2 FQNEAQ.

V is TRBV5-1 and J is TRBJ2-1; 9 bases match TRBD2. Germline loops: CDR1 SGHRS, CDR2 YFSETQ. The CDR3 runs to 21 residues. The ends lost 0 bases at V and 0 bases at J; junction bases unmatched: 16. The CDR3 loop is CASSLARVGGRAGRSYNEQFF. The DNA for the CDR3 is TGCGCCAGCAGCTTGGCCCGAGTGGGCGGGAGGGCCGGTCGCTCCTACAATGAGCAGTTCTTC.

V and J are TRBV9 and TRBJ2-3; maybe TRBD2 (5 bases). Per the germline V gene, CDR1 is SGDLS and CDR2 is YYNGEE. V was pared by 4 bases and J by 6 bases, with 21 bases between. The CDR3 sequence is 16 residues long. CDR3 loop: CASSLRGVGTPDTQYF. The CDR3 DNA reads TGTGCCAGCAGCCTCCGGGGAGTGGGAACCCCTGATACGCAGTATTTT.

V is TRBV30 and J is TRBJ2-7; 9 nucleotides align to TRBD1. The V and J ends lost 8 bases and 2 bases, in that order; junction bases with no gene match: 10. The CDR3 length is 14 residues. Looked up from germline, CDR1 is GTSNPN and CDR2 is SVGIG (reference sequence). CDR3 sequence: CAGSRDRVTYEQYF. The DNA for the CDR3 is TGTGCCGGATCCCGGGACAGGGTCACCTACGAGCAGTACTTC.

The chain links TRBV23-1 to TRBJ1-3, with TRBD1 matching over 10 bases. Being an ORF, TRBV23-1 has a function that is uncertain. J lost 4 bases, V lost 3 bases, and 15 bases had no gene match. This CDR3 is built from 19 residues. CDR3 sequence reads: CASSHLGTGEPSGGNTIYF. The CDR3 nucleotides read TGCGCCAGCAGTCATTTGGGGACAGGGGAACCTTCGGGGGGAAACACCATATATTTT.

CDR3 coding DNA: TGTGCCAGCAGTGGGTTCGTCCAGGACAGGTCATTAAGGGAGCAGTTCTTC. This translates into CASSGFVQDRSLREQFF. The genes are TRBV2 and TRBJ2-1, with TRBD1 identical over 7 bases. Germline CDR1 reads SNHLY; CDR2 reads FYNNEI. The CDR3 has 17 residues. J lost 10 bases, V lost 4 bases, and 19 bases had no gene match.

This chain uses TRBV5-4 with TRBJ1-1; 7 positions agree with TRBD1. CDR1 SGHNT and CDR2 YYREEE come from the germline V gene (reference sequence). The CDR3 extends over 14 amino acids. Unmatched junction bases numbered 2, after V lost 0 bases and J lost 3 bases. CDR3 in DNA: TGTGCCAGCAGCTTGGAGGGGGCCCACACTGAAGCTTTCTTT. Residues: CASSLEGAHTEAFF.